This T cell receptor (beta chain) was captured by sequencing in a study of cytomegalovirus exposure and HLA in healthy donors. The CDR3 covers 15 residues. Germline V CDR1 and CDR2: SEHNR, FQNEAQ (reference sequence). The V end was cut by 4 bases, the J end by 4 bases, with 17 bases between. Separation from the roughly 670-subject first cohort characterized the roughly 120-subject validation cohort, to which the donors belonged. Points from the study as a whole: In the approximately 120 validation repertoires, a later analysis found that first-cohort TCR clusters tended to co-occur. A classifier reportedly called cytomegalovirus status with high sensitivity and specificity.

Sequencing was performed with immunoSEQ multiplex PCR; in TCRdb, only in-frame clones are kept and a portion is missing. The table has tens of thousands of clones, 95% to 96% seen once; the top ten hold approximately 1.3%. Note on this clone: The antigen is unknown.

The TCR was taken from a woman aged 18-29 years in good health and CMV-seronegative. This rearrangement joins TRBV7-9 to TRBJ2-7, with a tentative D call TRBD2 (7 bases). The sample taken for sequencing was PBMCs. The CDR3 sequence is CASSSKGGLPYEQYF. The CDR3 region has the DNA TGTGCCAGCAGCTCGAAAGGGGGACTACCGTACGAGCAGTACTTC.